This T cell receptor beta chain was sequenced in a study of T cell responses to AZD1222 COVID-19 vaccine. Repertoires were generated with immunoSEQ multiplex PCR, while TCRdb's copy carries only in-frame clones and drops some. Among 140,000 to 150,000 clones listed, about 90% were seen once. Deletions cut 8 bases from V and 1 base from J, with 12 bases between. The germline CDR1 and CDR2 sequences are LNHDA and SQIVND (reference sequence). The CDR3 runs 13 residues. General study points: Unmutated variant regions reportedly attract nearly half of all spike-specific TCRs. Spike-specific TCR breadth and depth were elevated following two AZD1222 doses.

As regards this clone: Its antigen remains unidentified.

Here the sequenced sample was peripheral blood, taken 28 days after the second dose of the MenACWY control vaccine. The receptor was isolated from an adult who received the MenACWY meningococcal vaccine as a control. The chain joins TRBV19 to TRBJ2-7; D gene uncertain. CDR3 sequence reads: CASGPTPSYEQYF. The CDR3 DNA follows: TGTGCCAGTGGCCCAACCCCTTCCTACGAGCAGTACTTC.